In its sample, the clone carrying this T cell receptor beta chain was seen a few times. The germline CDR1 and CDR2 sequences are SGHRS and YFSETQ. Losses at the gene ends were 2 bases for V and 5 bases for J; bases not matched to a gene: 7. The CDR3 runs 14 residues. This record comes from a study of OX40 agonist ivuxolimab in advanced cancers. Overall study context: Treatment of patients was with ivuxolimab, an agonistic anti-OX40 (CD134) antibody. Administration of intravenous ivuxolimab to patients occurred every 2 weeks at 0.01 to 10 mg/kg. Prior anti-PD-1, anti-PD-L1 or anti-CTLA-4 therapy did not bar entry, and 40% had some. Three patients responded partially, comprising one with hepatocellular carcinoma and two with cutaneous melanoma.

Data came from immunoSEQ multiplex PCR; TCRdb stores just in-frame clones and leaves some out. Of approximately 86,000 clones listed, 86% are singletons. The input for sequencing was CD4+ or CD8+ T cells sorted from blood, taken in a trial of the OX40 agonist ivuxolimab. This chain uses TRBV5-1 with TRBJ2-7, with 7 nucleotides matching TRBD1. The source is an adult with an advanced solid tumor such as melanoma, head and neck, liver or kidney cancer. The CDR3 protein is CASSFKQGMNEQYF. The CDR3 DNA reads TGCGCCAGCAGCTTTAAACAGGGGATGAACGAGCAGTACTTC.